This T cell receptor (beta chain) stems from a study of cytomegalovirus exposure and HLA in healthy donors. With 60 Vbeta and 13 Jbeta primers, the PCR was carried out. The repertoire was sequenced with immunoSEQ multiplex PCR; TCRdb's copy has only in-frame clones and lacks some. The table lists about 160,000 clones, roughly 79% of them singletons. About this clone: Its matching antigen is unknown.

This CDR3 has 14 amino acids. The V end lost 5 bases, the J end lost 0 bases, and 8 bases lay between the germline ends. Germline lookup yields CDR1 SGHAT and CDR2 FQNNGV. Study results and caveats: The study put some 160 TCR beta chains on its list as cytomegalovirus-associated. While the bulk of TCR sequences proved rare, some public TCRs turned up in many donors.

Input material: PBMCs. The TCR comes from a woman in her forties or fifties in good health and CMV-seronegative. The chain carries TRBV11-2 and TRBJ1-5; D is undetermined. CDR3 sequence reads: CASSVSDSNQPQHF. The CDR3 nucleotides read TGTGCCAGCAGCGTTAGTGATAGCAATCAGCCCCAGCATTTT.